Listed below are T cell receptor beta chains from one sample, sequenced in a study of response to subunit inactivated influenza vaccine. TCRdb fed the RT-PCR reads into MiXCR, producing one record per CDR3 protein. The data contain more than 700,000 distinct CDR3 sequences, 21% of them seen just once; the ten biggest clones take up 10%. The source material was PBMCs from blood, sampled about 5 days after vaccination. These receptors were obtained from a man aged 50-60 years who received an inactivated influenza vaccine. Both conserved end residues are part of each CDR3. Fields, in order: D gene, J gene, V gene, clone size, CDR3 protein, CDR3 DNA. D genes are given only for firm matches. Clone size is given for some rows only: seen once, a few or many times, or a class if the clone is expanded.

.	TRBJ2-1	TRBV27	.	CASSISRAIGKGWFF	TGTGCCAGCAGCATCTCCAGGGCAATTGGGAAAGGTTGGTTCTTC
TRBD1	TRBJ2-1	TRBV4-1	.	CASSQDRGLALSQQFF	TGCGCCAGCAGCCAAGATAGGGGGCTCGCCTTAAGTCAGCAGTTCTTC
.	TRBJ2-2	TRBV28	.	CASSLAFSPNTGELFF	TGTGCCAGCAGTTTAGCTTTCAGCCCGAACACCGGGGAGCTGTTTTTT
.	TRBJ2-4	TRBV7-9	few	CASSLVGDPWYIQYF	TGTGCCAGCAGCTTAGTGGGGGACCCCTGGTACATTCAGTACTTC
.	TRBJ2-7	TRBV10-3	.	CAISESSGAAYEQYF	TGTGCCATCAGTGAGTCATCTGGGGCCGCCTACGAGCAGTACTTC
.	TRBJ1-1	TRBV5-1	many	CASSNQDMNTEAFF	TGCGCCAGCAGCAATCAGGACATGAACACTGAAGCTTTCTTT
TRBD2	TRBJ2-3	TRBV20-1	many	CSARDVATTSGGGTQYF	TGCAGTGCTAGAGATGTAGCCACTACTAGCGGGGGAGGTACGCAGTATTTT
.	TRBJ2-7	TRBV6-2/TRBV6-3	.	CAVKPGEWSYEQYF	TGTGCCGTCAAGCCGGGAGAATGGAGTTACGAGCAGTACTTC
TRBD1	TRBJ2-1	TRBV6-2/TRBV6-3	.	CASSSWQDRDNEQFF	TGTGCCAGCAGTTCGTGGCAGGACAGGGACAATGAGCAGTTCTTC
TRBD1	TRBJ2-2	TRBV27	.	CASSTGGSGTGELFF	TGTGCCAGCAGTACAGGGGGCTCGGGCACCGGGGAGCTGTTTTTT
.	TRBJ2-7	TRBV16	few	CASSQLSGPTLYEQYF	TGTGCCAGCAGCCAATTGTCAGGACCGACGCTCTACGAGCAGTACTTC
.	TRBJ2-1	TRBV7-3	few	CASSLRTVPGSVYNEQFF	TGTGCCAGCAGCTTACGGACGGTGCCCGGCTCCGTCTACAATGAGCAGTTCTTC
.	TRBJ2-7	TRBV20-1	.	CSARKGGNFDYEQYF	TGCAGTGCTAGAAAGGGGGGGAACTTTGACTACGAGCAGTACTTC
TRBD1	TRBJ2-3	TRBV29-1	.	CSVETGTGSTDTQYF	TGCAGCGTTGAAACCGGGACAGGTAGCACAGATACGCAGTATTTT
TRBD2	TRBJ2-7	TRBV20-1	.	CSANALAGGSYEQYF	TGCAGTGCCAATGCACTAGCGGGAGGGTCCTACGAGCAGTACTTC
TRBD2	TRBJ2-2	TRBV29-1	.	CSVEGLAGDTGELFF	TGCAGCGTTGAGGGCCTAGCGGGGGACACCGGGGAGCTGTTTTTT
.	TRBJ1-6	TRBV6-1	.	CASRFTGTYNSPLHF	TGTGCCAGCAGGTTTACAGGGACCTATAATTCACCCCTCCACTTT
.	TRBJ2-1	TRBV24-1	.	CATSDFRGDSYNEQFF	TGTGCCACCAGTGATTTTCGAGGGGACTCCTACAATGAGCAGTTCTTC
TRBD2	TRBJ2-2	TRBV20-1	.	CSAILAGGSNTGELFF	TGCAGTGCTATCCTAGCGGGGGGCTCGAACACCGGGGAGCTGTTTTTT
.	TRBJ2-3	TRBV10-3	few	CAISEIDTQYF	TGTGCCATCAGTGAAATAGATACGCAGTATTTT
.	TRBJ2-7	TRBV20-1	few	CSARDGLGPTYEQYF	TGCAGTGCTAGAGATGGTCTAGGACCCACCTACGAGCAGTACTTC
.	TRBJ2-2	TRBV5-1	few	CASSLVQTNTGELFF	TGCGCCAGCAGCTTGGTGCAGACGAACACCGGGGAGCTGTTTTTT
TRBD1	TRBJ1-2	TRBV20-1	.	CSASPGQGFGYTF	TGCAGTGCTAGTCCGGGACAGGGATTCGGCTACACCTTC
.	TRBJ2-3	TRBV10-2	.	CASRPGYGGITDTQYF	TGCGCCAGCAGGCCCGGTTACGGCGGGATCACAGATACGCAGTATTTT
.	TRBJ1-4	TRBV28	many	CASSLARATNEKLFF	TGTGCCAGCAGTTTAGCGCGCGCAACTAATGAAAAACTGTTTTTT
.	TRBJ2-3	TRBV20-1	.	CSARRGASTVTQYF	TGCAGTGCAAGGCGGGGTGCTTCCACAGTTACGCAGTATTTT
.	TRBJ2-1	TRBV6-5	few	CASSYSRVYNEQFF	TGTGCCAGCAGTTACTCAAGGGTTTACAATGAGCAGTTCTTC
TRBD1	TRBJ1-6	TRBV6-1	.	CAISASGTGNSPLHF	TGTGCCATCTCAGCTTCCGGGACAGGGAATTCACCCCTCCACTTT
TRBD1	TRBJ2-2	TRBV7-3	.	CASSLKRAWWGRGNNTGELFF	TGTGCCAGCAGCTTAAAGAGGGCTTGGTGGGGCAGGGGGAACAACACCGGGGAGCTGTTTTTT
.	TRBJ1-4	TRBV5-1	.	CASSPQGNPNEKLFF	TGCGCCAGCAGCCCACAGGGAAACCCTAATGAAAAACTGTTTTTT
.	TRBJ2-5	TRBV24-1	.	CATSEGTPRGETQYF	TGTGCCACCAGTGAAGGGACACCCCGAGGGGAGACCCAGTACTTC
.	TRBJ2-5	TRBV18	.	CASSPVVTVWAQYF	TGTGCCAGCTCACCAGTCGTTACAGTTTGGGCCCAGTACTTC
.	TRBJ1-5	TRBV29-1	.	CSVGKGILEPQHF	TGCAGCGTTGGTAAGGGTATTCTTGAGCCCCAGCATTTT
.	TRBJ2-2	TRBV4-2	.	CASSQDGGRFNTGELFF	TGTGCCAGCAGCCAAGATGGGGGCAGGTTCAACACCGGGGAGCTGTTTTTT
.	TRBJ2-3	TRBV20-1	.	CSAGPSTDTQYF	TGCAGTGCTGGGCCGAGCACAGATACGCAGTATTTT
.	TRBJ2-7	TRBV27	.	CASSAIRDGYEQYF	TGTGCCAGCAGTGCAATCAGGGACGGATACGAGCAGTACTTC
.	TRBJ2-5	TRBV12-3/TRBV12-4	few	CASSAPAVHGETQYF	TGTGCCAGCAGTGCTCCGGCCGTACATGGGGAGACCCAGTACTTC
.	TRBJ1-5	TRBV28	once	CASSLSLIREPQHF	TGTGCCAGCAGTTTATCGCTGATACGGGAGCCCCAGCATTTT
TRBD2	TRBJ2-7	TRBV20-1	few	CSARVSSGRRTYEQYF	TGCAGTGCTAGAGTGTCTAGCGGGAGGCGGACCTACGAGCAGTACTTC
.	TRBJ2-3	TRBV5-1	.	CASSPQGLRGPNTDTQYF	TGCGCCAGCAGTCCACAGGGGTTACGGGGGCCCAATACAGATACGCAGTATTTT
.	TRBJ1-2	TRBV15	few	CATSRDLSRGYTF	TGTGCCACCAGCAGGGACCTTTCGCGGGGCTACACCTTC
TRBD1	TRBJ2-1	TRBV4-3	.	CASSYEGQGYNEQFF	TGCGCCAGCAGCTATGAAGGACAGGGATACAATGAGCAGTTCTTC
TRBD2	TRBJ2-1	TRBV28	.	CASSLSGLAGRDEQFF	TGTGCCAGCAGTTTGTCCGGACTAGCGGGAAGGGATGAGCAGTTCTTC
TRBD2	TRBJ2-1	TRBV6-2/TRBV6-3	few	CASSYPGLAGGHRGLNEQFF	TGTGCCAGCAGTTACCCGGGACTAGCGGGGGGCCACCGAGGATTGAATGAGCAGTTCTTC
.	TRBJ2-2	TRBV12-3/TRBV12-4	.	CASSLRYGPSNTGELFF	TGTGCCAGCAGTTTACGTTACGGCCCTTCTAACACCGGGGAGCTGTTTTTT
.	TRBJ2-3	TRBV5-1	few	CASTAMGNGADTQYF	TGCGCGAGTACAGCAATGGGTAACGGGGCAGATACGCAGTATTTT
.	TRBJ2-5	TRBV6-2/TRBV6-3	few	CASSYGGGAAQYF	TGTGCCAGCAGTTACGGTGGAGGAGCGGCCCAGTACTTC
TRBD2	TRBJ2-2	TRBV11-1	.	CASSFTSGRDTGELFF	TGTGCCAGCAGCTTCACTAGCGGGAGAGACACCGGGGAGCTGTTTTTT
TRBD1	TRBJ2-4	TRBV7-2	few	CASSLAWGQRNIQYF	TGTGCCAGCAGCTTAGCTTGGGGACAGAGAAACATTCAGTACTTC
.	TRBJ1-1	TRBV15	.	CATSGRELTEAFF	TGTGCCACCAGCGGCAGGGAGTTAACTGAAGCTTTCTTT
.	TRBJ1-5	TRBV20-1	few	CSATSGKNQPQHF	TGCAGTGCTACGTCTGGGAAGAATCAGCCCCAGCATTTT
.	TRBJ2-2	TRBV24-1	few	CATRPDSGELFF	TGTGCCACCAGGCCGGACAGCGGGGAGCTGTTTTTT
TRBD1	TRBJ2-3	TRBV6-1	.	CASSSGGGGGTQYF	TGTGCCAGCAGCTCAGGGGGCGGAGGAGGTACGCAGTATTTT
TRBD2	TRBJ2-1	TRBV20-1	.	CSARVPGLSYNEQFF	TGCAGTGCTAGAGTCCCGGGACTATCCTACAATGAGCAGTTCTTC
TRBD1	TRBJ2-7	TRBV5-6	few	CASSYKPGQGTYEQYF	TGTGCCAGCAGCTATAAACCGGGACAGGGAACCTACGAGCAGTACTTC
.	TRBJ2-1	TRBV12-3/TRBV12-4	many	CASSFQGGRAFF	TGTGCCAGCAGTTTCCAGGGAGGTAGGGCGTTCTTC
.	TRBJ2-7	TRBV3-1	.	CASSPGLSSSDEQYF	TGTGCCAGCAGCCCGGGACTCTCCTCATCGGACGAGCAGTACTTC
.	TRBJ2-5	TRBV3-1	many	CASSRRQRGETQYF	TGTGCCAGCAGCCGACGACAGAGGGGAGAGACCCAGTACTTC
TRBD2	TRBJ2-1	TRBV9	few	CASSGPGLAGIHEQFF	TGTGCCAGCAGCGGCCCGGGACTAGCGGGAATCCATGAGCAGTTCTTC
.	TRBJ1-1	TRBV15	.	CATSTEGPQLEAFF	TGTGCCACCAGCACGGAGGGACCACAGCTTGAAGCTTTCTTT